This T cell receptor beta chain was observed in a study of blood T cell repertoires in COVID-19. Background on the study: Researchers got acute and convalescent COVID-19 samples from the United States, Italy and Spain. The cDNA or gDNA used as material had been derived from T cells, B-cell-depleted T cells, or PBMCs.

How the authors handled the data: Estimation of nucleated cell counts was performed using reference gene primer amplification. Clones were sequenced by immunoSEQ multiplex PCR, and TCRdb holds only the in-frame ones, with some missing. V, J and clone size derive from that table, while D and trimming were established from the DNA sequence. The sample has about 95,000 clones; roughly 90% are singletons. Germline loops: CDR1 MGHDK, CDR2 SYGVNS. CDR3 length: 15 residues. Trimming stripped 5 bases from V and 5 bases from J, with 18 bases between. This clonotype originated in a woman in her 70s with acute or convalescent COVID-19. The genes are TRBV25-1 and TRBJ2-5; perhaps TRBD2 as D (5 bases). The source material was peripheral blood. The CDR3 region is CASSLTEVRGETQYF. The DNA of the CDR3 is TGTGCCAGCAGTCTAACGGAGGTTCGAGGGGAGACCCAGTACTTC.